This T cell receptor beta chain was sequenced for a study of vaccination effects on CD4 cells after COVID-19. Background on the study: Either the mRNA-1273 or the BNT162b2 vaccine was given to participants as two doses. Notes on the study in general: After vaccination, at late timepoints, clones induced by infection and by vaccine contracted markedly.

Points on this clone: Its specificity is not known.

At the end of nine to ten days of culture, CD4+ T cells were isolated. The CDR3 contains 16 residues. Germline V CDR1 and CDR2: SGDLS, YYNGEE. The ends were cut back, 0 bases at V and 4 bases at J, with 16 bases in the middle. The repertoire was sequenced with immunoSEQ multiplex PCR; TCRdb's copy has only in-frame clones and lacks some. Of about 53,000 clones listed, roughly 80% are singletons. This TCR was sampled from a human donor who received a COVID-19 vaccine. The specimen was CD4+ T cells from PBMCs cultured without peptide, collected before COVID-19 vaccination. The V and J genes are TRBV9 and TRBJ2-5; a possible D gene is TRBD1 (6 bases). This chain's CDR3 is CASSVDVGDKAETQYF. Here the CDR3 DNA reads TGTGCCAGCAGCGTAGATGTGGGGGACAAAGCAGAGACCCAGTACTTC.